These T cell receptor beta chains were read from a single sample in a study of T cell repertoires in cytomegalovirus infection. These TCRs are of unknown antigen specificity. TCRdb re-called the reads through MiXCR, storing one row per CDR3 protein. Of about 890,000 distinct CDR3 sequences listed, approximately 31% are singletons. The input for sequencing was cultured CD8+ T cells from PBMCs, taken from culture after CMV antigen stimulation. These receptors were collected from a human donor in good health (CMV status not recorded). Some clones in this sample may be carry-over from other donors' samples. The CDR3 runs from the conserved cysteine through the conserved F or W. D genes are given only for firm matches. Rows give clone size only sometimes, using once, few, many, or a class for an expanded clone.

TGTGCCAGCAGATTGTATAAGGGTGCTGACGGGGAGCTGTTTTTT	CASRLYKGADGELFF	TRBV6-5	TRBJ2-2	.	once
TGTGCCAGTAGTCCCGGGACATTCAACTGGGGCTACACCTTC	CASSPGTFNWGYTF	TRBV19	TRBJ1-2	.	few
TGTGCCAGCAGTTGGGACGGTCTCACTGAAGCTTTCTTT	CASSWDGLTEAFF	TRBV6-1	TRBJ1-1	.	.
TGTGCCAGCAGTCCCGGTTTCGGTGGGATCTCTGGAAACACCATATATTTT	CASSPGFGGISGNTIYF	TRBV27	TRBJ1-3	.	.
TGTGCCAGCAGTGAAGACTGGGGCCTTAATGAGCAGTTCTTC	CASSEDWGLNEQFF	TRBV2	TRBJ2-1	.	.
TGTGCCAGCAGTGAAGTGGGACAGGGAGAGCCCCAGCATTTT	CASSEVGQGEPQHF	TRBV2	TRBJ1-5	TRBD1	.
TGTGCCAGCAACTGGACAGGATTGGATGAAAAACTGTTTTTT	CASNWTGLDEKLFF	TRBV7-9	TRBJ1-4	TRBD1	.
TGTGCCAGCAGCTTAATGGCGGGCTTAGGAGAGCAGTACTTC	CASSLMAGLGEQYF	TRBV7-6	TRBJ2-7	.	.
TGTGCCAGCAGCTCCGCCGGCGGGGGGGCCCTCAGTGAGCAGTTCTTC	CASSSAGGGALSEQFF	TRBV7-2	TRBJ2-1	TRBD2	many
TGTGCCAGTGGGGGGGCAGGGGGCCCCTATGAGCAGTTCTTC	CASGGAGGPYEQFF	TRBV12-3/TRBV12-4	TRBJ2-1	.	many
TGTGCCACTGGGGAACTCCAAGAGACCCAGTACTTC	CATGELQETQYF	TRBV15	TRBJ2-5	.	.
TGTGCCAGCAGTTACCCCAGCGGGGGGGCGGCGGATGAGCAGTTCTTC	CASSYPSGGAADEQFF	TRBV6-2/TRBV6-3	TRBJ2-1	TRBD2	.
TGTGCCAGCAGCCAAGCGGGGGCCCCCTACAATGAGCAGTTCTTC	CASSQAGAPYNEQFF	TRBV4-1	TRBJ2-1	TRBD2	few
TGTGCCAGCAGCCATCAACCGGGACAGGGGCGGACTGAAGCTTTCTTT	CASSHQPGQGRTEAFF	TRBV14	TRBJ1-1	TRBD1	.
TGCGCCAGCAGCTTGCTTTCGAGCGGGGGGGGACACTACAATGAGCAGTTCTTC	CASSLLSSGGGHYNEQFF	TRBV5-1	TRBJ2-1	TRBD2	.
TGTGCCAGCAGTTTAGGGACCCCTAATGAAAAACTGTTTTTT	CASSLGTPNEKLFF	TRBV28	TRBJ1-4	.	.
TGTGCCGGCAGCTTGGAGAGGCAGGGCTCTGGAAACACCATATATTTT	CAGSLERQGSGNTIYF	TRBV5-6	TRBJ1-3	.	.
TGTGTCAGCACCGGACAGTATTCAACTAATGAAAAACTGTTTTTT	CVSTGQYSTNEKLFF	TRBV6-1	TRBJ1-4	.	.
TGTGCCAGCAGTTTAGCGCCAGGATTCACAGATACGCAGTATTTT	CASSLAPGFTDTQYF	TRBV12-3/TRBV12-4	TRBJ2-3	.	few
TGTGCCAGCAGTACGGACCCAGCGGCCGGGGAGCTGTTTTTT	CASSTDPAAGELFF	TRBV7-9	TRBJ2-2	.	.
TGTGCCAGCAGTTTAGTTAGCGGGGTCCCAGATACGCAGTATTTT	CASSLVSGVPDTQYF	TRBV27	TRBJ2-3	TRBD2	.
TGTGCCAGCAAGAGGGGCTCACGGGATAGCAATCAGCCCCAGCATTTT	CASKRGSRDSNQPQHF	TRBV6-1	TRBJ1-5	.	few
TGTGCCAGCAGCTCGTCCGGGTCGGGGAACTACTATGGCTACACCTTC	CASSSSGSGNYYGYTF	TRBV7-9	TRBJ1-2	.	.
TGTGACAGCAGTATTCTGGGCCCACCGAGATACGAGCAGTACTTC	CDSSILGPPRYEQYF	TRBV27	TRBJ2-7	.	.
TGCAGTGGTATGACAGGGGAGCAGGAAAAACTGTTTTTT	CSGMTGEQEKLFF	TRBV20-1	TRBJ1-4	TRBD1	.
TGTGCCAGCAGCTTAAGGTACGAGCAGTACTTC	CASSLRYEQYF	TRBV7-2	TRBJ2-7	.	many
TGCGCCAGCAGCCAAGATCAGGGGGCGAAATATGGCTACACCTTC	CASSQDQGAKYGYTF	TRBV4-1	TRBJ1-2	TRBD1	few
TGTGCTAGTGGTTTGGTCTCCGCTAACTATGGCTACACCTTC	CASGLVSANYGYTF	TRBV12-5	TRBJ1-2	.	few
TGTGCCAGCAGTTTTGGGGTTCCCGGCACCGGGGAGCTGTTTTTT	CASSFGVPGTGELFF	TRBV27	TRBJ2-2	.	.
TGTGCCAGCACCTGGACGGTGGGAAACTATGGCTACACCTTC	CASTWTVGNYGYTF	TRBV6-2/TRBV6-3	TRBJ1-2	.	.
TGTGCCAGCGGCAGCCCCGGGACGGACCCTAGGGAGCAGTACTTC	CASGSPGTDPREQYF	TRBV6-1	TRBJ2-7	.	.
TGTGCCAGCAGCCTACTTGGCGGGGGGTACTCCTACAATGAGCAGTTCTTC	CASSLLGGGYSYNEQFF	TRBV11-2	TRBJ2-1	TRBD2	few
TGTGCCAGCAGCTTAAACGGGATCTACGAGCAGTACTTC	CASSLNGIYEQYF	TRBV7-2	TRBJ2-7	.	many
TGTGCCAGCAGCTTATCAAGCGGGGCACAAGAGACCCAGTACTTC	CASSLSSGAQETQYF	TRBV7-6	TRBJ2-5	TRBD2	few
TGTGCCAGCAGCTTGGCCTCCCGGGCAGCTGCCTATGGCTACACCTTC	CASSLASRAAAYGYTF	TRBV5-8	TRBJ1-2	.	once
TGCGCCAGCAGCCTGGGGACAGGGAATTTCATCCCCACAGATACGCAGTATTTT	CASSLGTGNFIPTDTQYF	TRBV5-1	TRBJ2-3	TRBD1	.
TGTGCCAGCAGCTTAGTAGTCGGGGCGGCGGGCAGGGAAGGGACTGAAGCTTTCTTT	CASSLVVGAAGREGTEAFF	TRBV7-8	TRBJ1-1	.	.
TGTGCCAGCAGTTTGGGTAGGGGCAACTATGGCTACACCTTC	CASSLGRGNYGYTF	TRBV27	TRBJ1-2	.	many
TGTGCCAGCAGTTTTGGTACTGTACTGAACACTGAAGCTTTCTTT	CASSFGTVLNTEAFF	TRBV27	TRBJ1-1	.	.
TGTGCCAGCAGCTCCCTAGGGGTGACTGAAGCTTTCTTT	CASSSLGVTEAFF	TRBV7-6	TRBJ1-1	.	many
TGTGCCAGCAGCGTTCGAGCGGGAGCTGACACAGATACGCAGTATTTT	CASSVRAGADTDTQYF	TRBV9	TRBJ2-3	TRBD2	few
TGTGCCAGCAGAGGATGGGCGGGGGTCACAGATACGCAGTATTTT	CASRGWAGVTDTQYF	TRBV6-6	TRBJ2-3	TRBD2	few
TGTGCCAGCAGTCATCCTGCACTAGAGGGAGATACGCAGTATTTT	CASSHPALEGDTQYF	TRBV7-2	TRBJ2-3	.	.
TGCAGTGCTAGAGATTTGGGGTACACTGAAGCTTTCTTT	CSARDLGYTEAFF	TRBV20-1	TRBJ1-1	.	few
TGTGCCAGCAGTGAGCGGGGGATATACAATGAGCAGTTCTTC	CASSERGIYNEQFF	TRBV2	TRBJ2-1	TRBD2	few
TGTGCCAGCAGCCCGGGACCAGCCCATCAGCCCCAGCATTTT	CASSPGPAHQPQHF	TRBV12-3/TRBV12-4	TRBJ1-5	.	few
TGTGCCAGCAGCCATAACGCCCCAGCGTACAATGAGCAGTTCTTC	CASSHNAPAYNEQFF	TRBV7-2	TRBJ2-1	.	few
TGTGCCAGCAGTTTTTCCGGTAGCGGGGACGAGCAGTACTTC	CASSFSGSGDEQYF	TRBV12-3/TRBV12-4	TRBJ2-7	TRBD2	.
TGTGCCAGCAGCGCCCCTCGACTAGCGGGGCCTACAGATACGCAGTATTTT	CASSAPRLAGPTDTQYF	TRBV6-5	TRBJ2-3	TRBD2	few
TGTGCCAGCAAACCCCGGGAAAGGCCCGGGGAGCTGTTTTTT	CASKPRERPGELFF	TRBV27	TRBJ2-2	.	.
TGCAGTGCTAGAGCAGGGCGGGGGGCCATCTTC	CSARAGRGAIF	TRBV20-1	TRBJ2-1	TRBD2	.
TGCGCCAGCCAACAGGAATCTGGCACTGAAGCTTTCTTT	CASQQESGTEAFF	TRBV4-1	TRBJ1-1	.	few
TGTGCCAGCAGCGATCAAGGGCGGGATGGCTACACCTTC	CASSDQGRDGYTF	TRBV5-4	TRBJ1-2	.	few